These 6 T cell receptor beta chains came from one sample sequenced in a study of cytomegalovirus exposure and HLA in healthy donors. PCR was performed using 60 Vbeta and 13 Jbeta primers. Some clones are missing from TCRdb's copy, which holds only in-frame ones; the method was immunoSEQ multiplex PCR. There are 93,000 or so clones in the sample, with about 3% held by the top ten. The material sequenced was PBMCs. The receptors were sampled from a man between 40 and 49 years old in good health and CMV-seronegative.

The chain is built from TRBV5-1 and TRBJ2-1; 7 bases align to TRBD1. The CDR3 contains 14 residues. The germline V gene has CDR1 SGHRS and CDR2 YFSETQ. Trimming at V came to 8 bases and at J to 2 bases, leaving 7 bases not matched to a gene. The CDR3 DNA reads TGCGCCAGTGAATCGGGACAGCCCTACAATGAGCAGTTCTTC. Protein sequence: CASESGQPYNEQFF.

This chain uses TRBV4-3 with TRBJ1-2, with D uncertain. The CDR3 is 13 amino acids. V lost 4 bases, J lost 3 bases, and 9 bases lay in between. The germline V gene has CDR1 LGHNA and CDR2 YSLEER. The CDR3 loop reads CASSPTRDYGYTF. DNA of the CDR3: TGCGCCAGCAGCCCAACTAGGGACTATGGCTACACCTTC.

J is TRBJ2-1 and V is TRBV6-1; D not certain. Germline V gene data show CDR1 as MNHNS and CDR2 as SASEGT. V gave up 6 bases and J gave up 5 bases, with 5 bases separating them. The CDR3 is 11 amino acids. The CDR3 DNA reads TGTGCCAGCAGGTCCAACAATGAGCAGTTCTTC. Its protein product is CASRSNNEQFF.

CDR3 in DNA: TGCGCCAGCAGCTTGGGACTAGAAGTCAATGAGCAGTTCTTC. Its protein product is CASSLGLEVNEQFF. V and J are TRBV5-1 and TRBJ2-1, with D possibly TRBD2 on 6 matching bases. V was trimmed by 0 bases and J by 6 bases, leaving 10 bases between them. Germline V gene data show CDR1 as SGHRS and CDR2 as YFSETQ. The CDR3 runs 14 residues.

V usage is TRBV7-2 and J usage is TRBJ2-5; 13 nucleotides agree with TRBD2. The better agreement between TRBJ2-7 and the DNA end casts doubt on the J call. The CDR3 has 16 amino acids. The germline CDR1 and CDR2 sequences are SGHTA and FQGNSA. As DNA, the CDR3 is TGTGCCAGCAGCTTAAAGTGGACTAGCGGGAGCTACGAGCAGTACTTC. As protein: CASSLKWTSGSYEQYF.

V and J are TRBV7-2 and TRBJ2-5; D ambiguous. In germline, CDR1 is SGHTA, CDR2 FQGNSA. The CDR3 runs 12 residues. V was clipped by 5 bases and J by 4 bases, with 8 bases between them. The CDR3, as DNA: TGTGCCAGCAGCCCCAAAGCAGAGACCCAGTACTTC. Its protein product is CASSPKAETQYF. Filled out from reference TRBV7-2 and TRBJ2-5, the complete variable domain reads GAGVSQSPSNKVTEKGKDVELRCDPISGHTALYWYRQSLGQGLEFLIYFQGNSAPDKSGLPSDRFSAERTGGSVSTLTIQRTQQEDSAVYLCASSPKAETQYFGPGTRLLVL.